This T cell receptor (beta chain) emerged from a study of T cell repertoires in cytomegalovirus infection (dated by TCRdb to about 2019). Regarding the research as a whole: Recently identified HLA-C-restricted CMV epitopes, whose presentation resists viral immunomodulation, were targeted by peptide stimulations together with well-studied HLA-B-restricted epitopes. The HLA type of each donor mattered for the analysis, because public TCR beta signatures pointed to carriage of CMV infection along with the matching HLA type.

The treatment or condition label, as the study defines it: in vitro stimulation with specific CMV peptide epitopes to enrich CMV-specific T cells. Sequencing took place on an Illumina HiSeq 1500. TCRdb applied fastp at Q25 and MiXCR to the public reads, then kept only in-frame beta chains. Each entry is one CDR3 protein sequence, shown with its most common DNA and genes. The sample has approximately 730,000 distinct CDR3 sequences on record, 25% to 35% of them singletons. Around 13% of the sample is held by the ten biggest clonotypes. What the work shows at the level of the full study, not this receptor alone: In the ex vivo response, HLA-C-restricted CMV-specific TCR beta clonotypes were dominant, and in two of eight donors the single most frequent clonotype came from this HLA-C-restricted group. In both this cohort and an independent roughly 330-donor cohort, the cumulative frequency of public TCR beta family members distinguished carriers of CMV infection plus the relevant HLA type.

On this clonotype: Its binding antigen is unknown. There are no base qualities to consult, and no much larger clone falls within one base.

V loses 3 bases at its end and J loses 5 bases; junction bases beyond the gene matches: 6. In the germline V gene (reference sequence), CDR1 corresponds to SEHNR and CDR2 to FQNEAQ. Its CDR3 holds 14 amino acids, cysteine through phenylalanine. Only the CDR3 region is kept as DNA, spanning 42 bases read in frame from base 1. Source: cultured CD8+ T cells from PBMCs, taken from culture after CMV antigen stimulation. The TCR originated in a human donor in good health (CMV status not recorded). Some clones in this sample may be carry-over from other donors' samples. The chain was built from TRBV7-9 and TRBJ1-1, and TRBD1 aligns with 7 junction nucleotides. CDR3 reads: CASSFKGAGTEAFF. At the DNA level, the sequence is TGTGCCAGCAGCTTTAAGGGGGCAGGAACTGAAGCTTTCTTT.